This paragraph reports one TCR beta chain. V lost 5 bases and J 0 bases, leaving 10 bases between the germline ends. This CDR3 has 14 amino acids. The germline CDR1 and CDR2 sequences are SGHTA and FQGNSA. The data stem from a study of control samples from healthy donors and cancer patients. Sequencing was performed with immunoSEQ multiplex PCR; in TCRdb, only in-frame clones are kept and a portion is missing. The sample holds 140,000 to 150,000 clones, about nine tenths seen once. Sequenced material: blood. The chain couples TRBV7-2 to TRBJ1-2; D is perhaps TRBD1 (6 bases). The origin of this receptor is a man in his thirties or forties in good health. The CDR3 nucleotides are TGTGCCAGCAGCGGAGGGGGGTCTAACTATGGCTACACCTTC. This gives the protein CASSGGGSNYGYTF.